These 20 T cell receptor beta chains were all obtained from the same sample, sequenced in a study of T cells after yellow fever vaccination. TCRdb reanalysed the 5' RACE reads using MiXCR and keeps one entry per CDR3 protein. Found here are 340,000 or so distinct CDR3 sequences, roughly an eighth of them singletons; the top ten hold roughly 3.1%. Sample: CD4+ T cells sorted from PBMCs, taken 15 days after the yellow fever booster vaccination. Source of these receptors: a man between 18 and 29 years old who received the YFV17D yellow fever vaccine.

Here the CDR3 reads CASSQDRARETQYF. The CDR3 region has the DNA TGTGCCAGCAGCCAGGACAGGGCGCGGGAGACCCAGTACTTC. The chain couples TRBV7-2 to TRBJ2-5; 8 bases map to TRBD1. Germline CDR1 SGHTA, CDR2 FQGNSA. The CDR3 has 14 amino acids. The V gene end was trimmed by 5 bases and the J gene end by 5 bases; junction bases not matched to a gene: 7.

This clonotype was observed a few times. CDR3 protein: CASSLSGGEYEQFF. CDR3 nucleotide sequence: TGTGCCAGCAGCTTATCAGGAGGGGAGTATGAGCAGTTCTTC. The V and J genes are TRBV7-3 and TRBJ2-1, with D maybe TRBD2 (6 bases). The CDR3 is 14 residues long. V lost 2 bases and J 8 bases, leaving 13 bases between the germline ends. Germline loops: CDR1 SGHTA, CDR2 FQGTGA.

CDR3 amino acids: CASSHGENGGYTF. The DNA for the CDR3 is TGTGCCAGCAGCCACGGGGAGAATGGTGGCTACACCTTC. J is TRBJ1-2 and V is TRBV7-2; D not certain. The CDR3 runs to 13 residues. Germline V gene data show CDR1 as SGHTA and CDR2 as FQGNSA. The V and J ends lost 5 bases and 7 bases respectively, with 14 bases between them.

The V call is TRBV7-8, the J call TRBJ1-2, with a possible D match to TRBD1 (6 bases). Trimming shortened V by 5 bases and J by 10 bases, and 11 bases separated the two germline ends. The germline gives CDR1 SGHVS, CDR2 FQNEAQ. The CDR3 covers 11 residues. The CDR3 sequence: CASSRTVSYTF. CDR3 coding DNA: TGTGCCAGCAGCCGGACAGTCTCCTACACCTTC.

The chain employs TRBV29-1 and TRBJ1-1, with 9 bases that match TRBD1. Trimming at V came to 4 bases and at J to 4 bases, leaving 7 bases not matched to a gene. CDR3 length: 14 residues. The V gene's germline CDR1 is SQVTM and CDR2 ANQGSEA. The CDR3 DNA sequence: TGCAGCGTTGCCCTTACAGGGGGCGTCACTGAAGCTTTCTTT. Amino acid sequence: CSVALTGGVTEAFF.

This clonotype has a handful of counts. The rearrangement joins TRBV5-1 to TRBJ2-5, with 9 bases lining up with TRBD2. After removal of 6 bases from V and 4 bases from J, the junction contained 4 bases not matched to a gene. The CDR3 runs 13 residues. Germline CDR1 reads SGHRS; CDR2 reads YFSETQ. This CDR3 reads CASNLAGRETQYF. CDR3 in DNA: TGCGCCAGCAACCTAGCGGGGCGAGAGACCCAGTACTTC. The entire variable domain, with the rest obtained from reference TRBV5-1 and TRBJ2-5, is as follows: KAGVTQTPRYLIKTRGQQVTLSCSPISGHRSVSWYQQTPGQGLQFLFEYFSETQRNKGNFPGRFSGRQFSNSRSEMNVSTLELGDSALYLCASNLAGRETQYFGPGTRLLVL.

The chain couples TRBV12-3 or TRBV12-4 to TRBJ2-2; possible D gene TRBD2, 6 bases. The V end lost 6 bases, the J end lost 5 bases, and 19 bases lay between the germline ends. CDR3 length: 16 residues. Here the CDR3 DNA reads TGTGCCAGCAGCCTCCTGGGGGGTGGCAGAACCGGGGAGCTGTTTTTT. Translating it yields CASSLLGGGRTGELFF.

This clonotype was observed a few times. The gene calls are TRBV7-3 and TRBJ2-1; the match to TRBD2 covers 9 bases. The CDR3 is made up of 15 amino acids. CDR1 is SGHTA, CDR2 FQGTGA, per germline. The junction had 5 bases not matched to a gene; V was cut back by 5 bases and J by 3 bases. The CDR3, as DNA: TGTGCCAGCAGCCCTAGCGGGGTCGACTACAATGAGCAGTTCTTC. This sequence encodes CASSPSGVDYNEQFF.

This sequence joins TRBV7-9 and TRBJ2-5; tentatively, D is TRBD1 (8 bases). The end of the DNA aligns better with TRBJ2-1, so the J call may be wrong. In germline, CDR1 is SEHNR, CDR2 FQNEAQ (reference sequence). The length of the CDR3 is 15 residues. Here the CDR3 reads CASSLLQGGKNEQFF. CDR3 nucleotides: TGTGCCAGCAGCTTATTACAGGGGGGGAAGAATGAGCAGTTCTTC.

The rearrangement links TRBV6-5 to TRBJ2-3; D may be TRBD2 (6 bases). V was trimmed by 0 bases and J by 4 bases, leaving 17 bases between them. CDR1 and CDR2 from the germline V gene are MNHEY and SVGAGI. The CDR3 has 17 amino acids. This chain's CDR3 is CASSYSALRGGPDTQYF. The CDR3 DNA follows: TGTGCCAGCAGTTACTCTGCTCTGCGGGGAGGTCCAGATACGCAGTATTTT.

This clonotype was detected only a few times. The rearrangement joins TRBV6-6 to TRBJ1-6; a weak D match, TRBD1 (5 bases). This CDR3 has 13 residues. The germline V and J ends were trimmed by 11 bases and 3 bases, with 11 bases remaining between them. Germline CDR1 reads MNHNY; CDR2 reads SVGAGI (reference sequence). DNA of the CDR3: TGTGCCGGCCGGGACGACTATAATTCACCCCTCCACTTT. Protein product: CAGRDDYNSPLHF.

V usage is TRBV6-5 and J usage is TRBJ2-5; perhaps D is TRBD1 or TRBD2 (5 bases each). The CDR3 length is 15 residues. Germline V gene lookup returns CDR1 MNHEY and CDR2 SVGAGI. The V and J ends lost 2 bases and 4 bases respectively, with 14 bases between them. In nucleotides, the CDR3 is TGTGCCAGCAGTTACGAAAGGCTAGGGACAGAGACCCAGTACTTC. Encoded protein: CASSYERLGTETQYF.

The chain carries TRBV10-3 and TRBJ1-6; D gene ambiguous. The CDR3 has 13 amino acids. Germline CDR1 ENHRY, CDR2 SYGVKD. V was pared by 0 bases and J by 7 bases, with 4 bases between. The CDR3 nucleotides are TGTGCCATCAGTGAGTCCGAAAATTCACCCCTCCACTTT. As protein: CAISESENSPLHF.

This clonotype was counted ten times or more. The V and J genes are TRBV7-2 and TRBJ1-6; the D gene is possibly TRBD1 (5 bases). The CDR3 has 15 residues. The germline V and J ends were trimmed by 2 bases and 14 bases, with 19 bases remaining between them. Germline V gene lookup returns CDR1 SGHTA and CDR2 FQGNSA. In DNA form, the CDR3 reads TGTGCCAGCAGCTTAACCCCCGAGGCCGGAGGGGCCCTCCACTTT. It is translated as CASSLTPEAGGALHF.

This clonotype appeared a few times. The J gene is TRBJ2-2, the V gene TRBV20-1, with 7 bases matching TRBD1. From germline, CDR1 is DFQATT and CDR2 SNEGSKA (reference sequence). This CDR3 has 13 residues. The V gene end was trimmed by 6 bases and the J gene end by 5 bases; junction bases not matched to a gene: 6. This CDR3 reads CSAPRQGTGELFF. The CDR3, as DNA: TGCAGTGCACCCCGACAGGGTACCGGGGAGCTGTTTTTT.

This clonotype has a count of ten or more. V and J are TRBV10-2 and TRBJ1-5, with D perhaps matching TRBD1 (6 bases). The germline V gene has CDR1 WSHSY and CDR2 SAAADI. This CDR3 contains 15 residues. Trimming took off 6 bases at V and 2 bases at J, with 14 bases between the two ends. In DNA form, the CDR3 reads TGCGCCAGCAGCACACAGGGAGCTGGCAATCAGCCCCAGCATTTT. Protein sequence: CASSTQGAGNQPQHF.

This clonotype was found a few times. The chain joins TRBV3-1 to TRBJ2-7; 8 positions agree with TRBD2. The CDR3 spans 13 residues. The V gene end was trimmed by 5 bases and the J gene end by 3 bases; junction bases not matched to a gene: 3. Germline CDR1 reads LGHDT; CDR2 reads YNNKEL (reference sequence). CDR3 nucleotide sequence: TGTGCCAGCAGCAACGGGGGGGGCTACGAGCAGTACTTC. Residues: CASSNGGGYEQYF.

DNA of the CDR3: TGTGCCACCAGCAGTCCGATGACACCCGAGACCCAGTACTTC. Translation: CATSSPMTPETQYF. This rearrangement joins TRBV15 to TRBJ2-5; D gene uncertain. CDR1 and CDR2 (germline): LNHNV, YYDKDF (reference sequence). This CDR3 comprises 14 residues. Trimming removed 3 bases from V and 5 bases from J, with 13 bases in between.

J is TRBJ1-2 and V is TRBV10-3, with TRBD1 matching 9 bases. The CDR3 is 16 amino acids. After removal of 5 bases from V and 3 bases from J, the junction contained 10 bases not matched to a gene. Looked up from germline, CDR1 is ENHRY and CDR2 is SYGVKD. The CDR3 spells CAISPTDRGSDYGYTF. CDR3 nucleotide sequence: TGTGCCATCAGTCCAACGGACAGGGGCAGCGACTATGGCTACACCTTC.

This clonotype turned up a few times. J is TRBJ1-1 and V is TRBV6-5; the D gene is possibly TRBD1 (6 bases). Trimming pared 6 bases from V and 8 bases from J, leaving 13 bases between. The germline gives CDR1 MNHEY, CDR2 SVGAGI. The CDR3 is 12 residues long. CDR3: CASSTTGSEAFF. The CDR3 DNA reads TGTGCCAGCAGCACTACAGGGTCCGAAGCTTTCTTT.